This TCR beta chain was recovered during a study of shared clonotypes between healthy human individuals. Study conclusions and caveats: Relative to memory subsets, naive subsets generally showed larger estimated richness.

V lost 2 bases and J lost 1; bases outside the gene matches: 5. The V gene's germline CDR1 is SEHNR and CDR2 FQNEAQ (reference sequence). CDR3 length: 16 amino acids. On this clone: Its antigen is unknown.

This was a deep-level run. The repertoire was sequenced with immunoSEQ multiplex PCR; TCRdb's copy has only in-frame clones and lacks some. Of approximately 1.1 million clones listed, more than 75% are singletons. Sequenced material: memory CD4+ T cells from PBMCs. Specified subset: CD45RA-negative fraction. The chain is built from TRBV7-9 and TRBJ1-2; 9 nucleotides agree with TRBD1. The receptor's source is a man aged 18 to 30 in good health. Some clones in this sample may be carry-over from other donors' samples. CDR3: CASSLRRQGDNYGYTF. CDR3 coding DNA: TGTGCCAGCAGCTTAAGGCGACAGGGGGATAACTATGGCTACACCTTC.